Below, one T cell receptor (beta chain) is given with its context. What it binds is unknown. Trimming left V 0 bases short and J 2 bases short, with 12 bases between. This CDR3 contains 15 residues. The V gene's germline CDR1 is SGDLS and CDR2 YYNGEE. These data originate in a study of cytomegalovirus exposure and HLA in healthy donors. Donors were drawn from the 120-subject validation cohort, separate from the 666-subject first cohort. TCRdb's copy holds only in-frame clones and misses some; the assay was immunoSEQ multiplex PCR. Counted here are fewer than 200,000 clones, over 85% occurring once; the ten biggest clones make up 10%. Broader study findings: The study designated 164 TCR beta chains cytomegalovirus-associated. Rare TCR sequences dominated, though some public TCRs recurred in many donors. With high specificity and sensitivity, the classifier reportedly diagnosed cytomegalovirus status.

The TCR originated in a woman under 30 in good health and CMV-seropositive. Sequenced sample: PBMCs. J is TRBJ2-7 and V is TRBV9, with D possibly being TRBD1 (6 bases). The CDR3 here is CASSVEGDYPYEQYF. CDR3 coding DNA: TGTGCCAGCAGCGTAGAGGGGGATTATCCCTACGAGCAGTACTTC.